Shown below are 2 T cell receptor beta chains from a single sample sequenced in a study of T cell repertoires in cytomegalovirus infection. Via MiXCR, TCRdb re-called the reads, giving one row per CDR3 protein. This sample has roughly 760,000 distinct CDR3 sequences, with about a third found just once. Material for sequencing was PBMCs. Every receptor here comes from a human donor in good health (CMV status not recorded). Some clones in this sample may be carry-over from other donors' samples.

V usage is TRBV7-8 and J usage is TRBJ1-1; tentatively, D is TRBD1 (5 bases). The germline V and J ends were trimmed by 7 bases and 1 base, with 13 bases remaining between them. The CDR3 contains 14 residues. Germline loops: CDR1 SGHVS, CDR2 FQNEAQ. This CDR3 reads CASISGRGNTEAFF. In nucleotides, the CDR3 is TGTGCCAGCATCTCGGGGCGGGGGAACACTGAAGCTTTCTTT.

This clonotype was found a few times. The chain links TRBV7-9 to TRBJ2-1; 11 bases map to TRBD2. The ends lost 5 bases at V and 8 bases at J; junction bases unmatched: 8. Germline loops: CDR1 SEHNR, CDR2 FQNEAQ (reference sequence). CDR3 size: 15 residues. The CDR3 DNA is TGTGCCAGCAGCGACACTAGCGGGGGTCTGGATGAGCAGTTCTTC. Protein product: CASSDTSGGLDEQFF.